The sequence of this T cell receptor (beta chain) was determined in a study of shared clonotypes between healthy human individuals. As defined, naive CD8 cells were CD45RO-negative and positively selected for CCR7, with terminally differentiated effector memory CD45RA+ cells excluded. Donors were Caucasian adults residing in Nashville, Tennessee, USA. Assay: immunoSEQ multiplex PCR; the TCRdb copy retains only in-frame clones and omits some. This table has approximately 2,000,000 clones, around 93% appearing once. A remark on this clone: Its antigen is as yet unknown.

The junction had 6 bases not matched to a gene; V was cut back by 1 base and J by 6 bases. CDR1 and CDR2 from the germline V gene are LNHNV and YYDKDF (reference sequence). The CDR3 extends over 15 amino acids. Overall study results and limits: Sharing across four donors was highest in naive CD4 (around 5%) and lowest in memory CD8 (approximately 0.4%). Rarefaction showed sorted-subset sequencing was incomplete despite large depth.

The source of this sequence is a man aged 18 to 30 in good health. Some clones in this sample may be carry-over from other donors' samples. The chain is built from TRBV15 and TRBJ2-7; TRBD2 agrees at 10 bases. Sequencing was performed on naive CD8+ T cells from PBMCs. The DNA for the CDR3 is TGTGCCACCAGCAGAGGACAGCGGGAGGGCCGCGAGCAGTACTTC. As protein: CATSRGQREGREQYF.